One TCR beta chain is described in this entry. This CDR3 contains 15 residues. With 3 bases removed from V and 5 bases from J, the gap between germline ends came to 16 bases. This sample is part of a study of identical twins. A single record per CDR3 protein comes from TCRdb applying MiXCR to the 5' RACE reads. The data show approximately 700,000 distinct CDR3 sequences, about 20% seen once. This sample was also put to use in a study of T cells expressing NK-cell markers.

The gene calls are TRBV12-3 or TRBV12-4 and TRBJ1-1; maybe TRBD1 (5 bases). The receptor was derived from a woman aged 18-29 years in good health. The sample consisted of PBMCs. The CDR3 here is CASSLSAGGGTEAFF. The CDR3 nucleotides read TGTGCCAGCAGTTTGTCCGCCGGGGGAGGGACTGAAGCTTTCTTT.